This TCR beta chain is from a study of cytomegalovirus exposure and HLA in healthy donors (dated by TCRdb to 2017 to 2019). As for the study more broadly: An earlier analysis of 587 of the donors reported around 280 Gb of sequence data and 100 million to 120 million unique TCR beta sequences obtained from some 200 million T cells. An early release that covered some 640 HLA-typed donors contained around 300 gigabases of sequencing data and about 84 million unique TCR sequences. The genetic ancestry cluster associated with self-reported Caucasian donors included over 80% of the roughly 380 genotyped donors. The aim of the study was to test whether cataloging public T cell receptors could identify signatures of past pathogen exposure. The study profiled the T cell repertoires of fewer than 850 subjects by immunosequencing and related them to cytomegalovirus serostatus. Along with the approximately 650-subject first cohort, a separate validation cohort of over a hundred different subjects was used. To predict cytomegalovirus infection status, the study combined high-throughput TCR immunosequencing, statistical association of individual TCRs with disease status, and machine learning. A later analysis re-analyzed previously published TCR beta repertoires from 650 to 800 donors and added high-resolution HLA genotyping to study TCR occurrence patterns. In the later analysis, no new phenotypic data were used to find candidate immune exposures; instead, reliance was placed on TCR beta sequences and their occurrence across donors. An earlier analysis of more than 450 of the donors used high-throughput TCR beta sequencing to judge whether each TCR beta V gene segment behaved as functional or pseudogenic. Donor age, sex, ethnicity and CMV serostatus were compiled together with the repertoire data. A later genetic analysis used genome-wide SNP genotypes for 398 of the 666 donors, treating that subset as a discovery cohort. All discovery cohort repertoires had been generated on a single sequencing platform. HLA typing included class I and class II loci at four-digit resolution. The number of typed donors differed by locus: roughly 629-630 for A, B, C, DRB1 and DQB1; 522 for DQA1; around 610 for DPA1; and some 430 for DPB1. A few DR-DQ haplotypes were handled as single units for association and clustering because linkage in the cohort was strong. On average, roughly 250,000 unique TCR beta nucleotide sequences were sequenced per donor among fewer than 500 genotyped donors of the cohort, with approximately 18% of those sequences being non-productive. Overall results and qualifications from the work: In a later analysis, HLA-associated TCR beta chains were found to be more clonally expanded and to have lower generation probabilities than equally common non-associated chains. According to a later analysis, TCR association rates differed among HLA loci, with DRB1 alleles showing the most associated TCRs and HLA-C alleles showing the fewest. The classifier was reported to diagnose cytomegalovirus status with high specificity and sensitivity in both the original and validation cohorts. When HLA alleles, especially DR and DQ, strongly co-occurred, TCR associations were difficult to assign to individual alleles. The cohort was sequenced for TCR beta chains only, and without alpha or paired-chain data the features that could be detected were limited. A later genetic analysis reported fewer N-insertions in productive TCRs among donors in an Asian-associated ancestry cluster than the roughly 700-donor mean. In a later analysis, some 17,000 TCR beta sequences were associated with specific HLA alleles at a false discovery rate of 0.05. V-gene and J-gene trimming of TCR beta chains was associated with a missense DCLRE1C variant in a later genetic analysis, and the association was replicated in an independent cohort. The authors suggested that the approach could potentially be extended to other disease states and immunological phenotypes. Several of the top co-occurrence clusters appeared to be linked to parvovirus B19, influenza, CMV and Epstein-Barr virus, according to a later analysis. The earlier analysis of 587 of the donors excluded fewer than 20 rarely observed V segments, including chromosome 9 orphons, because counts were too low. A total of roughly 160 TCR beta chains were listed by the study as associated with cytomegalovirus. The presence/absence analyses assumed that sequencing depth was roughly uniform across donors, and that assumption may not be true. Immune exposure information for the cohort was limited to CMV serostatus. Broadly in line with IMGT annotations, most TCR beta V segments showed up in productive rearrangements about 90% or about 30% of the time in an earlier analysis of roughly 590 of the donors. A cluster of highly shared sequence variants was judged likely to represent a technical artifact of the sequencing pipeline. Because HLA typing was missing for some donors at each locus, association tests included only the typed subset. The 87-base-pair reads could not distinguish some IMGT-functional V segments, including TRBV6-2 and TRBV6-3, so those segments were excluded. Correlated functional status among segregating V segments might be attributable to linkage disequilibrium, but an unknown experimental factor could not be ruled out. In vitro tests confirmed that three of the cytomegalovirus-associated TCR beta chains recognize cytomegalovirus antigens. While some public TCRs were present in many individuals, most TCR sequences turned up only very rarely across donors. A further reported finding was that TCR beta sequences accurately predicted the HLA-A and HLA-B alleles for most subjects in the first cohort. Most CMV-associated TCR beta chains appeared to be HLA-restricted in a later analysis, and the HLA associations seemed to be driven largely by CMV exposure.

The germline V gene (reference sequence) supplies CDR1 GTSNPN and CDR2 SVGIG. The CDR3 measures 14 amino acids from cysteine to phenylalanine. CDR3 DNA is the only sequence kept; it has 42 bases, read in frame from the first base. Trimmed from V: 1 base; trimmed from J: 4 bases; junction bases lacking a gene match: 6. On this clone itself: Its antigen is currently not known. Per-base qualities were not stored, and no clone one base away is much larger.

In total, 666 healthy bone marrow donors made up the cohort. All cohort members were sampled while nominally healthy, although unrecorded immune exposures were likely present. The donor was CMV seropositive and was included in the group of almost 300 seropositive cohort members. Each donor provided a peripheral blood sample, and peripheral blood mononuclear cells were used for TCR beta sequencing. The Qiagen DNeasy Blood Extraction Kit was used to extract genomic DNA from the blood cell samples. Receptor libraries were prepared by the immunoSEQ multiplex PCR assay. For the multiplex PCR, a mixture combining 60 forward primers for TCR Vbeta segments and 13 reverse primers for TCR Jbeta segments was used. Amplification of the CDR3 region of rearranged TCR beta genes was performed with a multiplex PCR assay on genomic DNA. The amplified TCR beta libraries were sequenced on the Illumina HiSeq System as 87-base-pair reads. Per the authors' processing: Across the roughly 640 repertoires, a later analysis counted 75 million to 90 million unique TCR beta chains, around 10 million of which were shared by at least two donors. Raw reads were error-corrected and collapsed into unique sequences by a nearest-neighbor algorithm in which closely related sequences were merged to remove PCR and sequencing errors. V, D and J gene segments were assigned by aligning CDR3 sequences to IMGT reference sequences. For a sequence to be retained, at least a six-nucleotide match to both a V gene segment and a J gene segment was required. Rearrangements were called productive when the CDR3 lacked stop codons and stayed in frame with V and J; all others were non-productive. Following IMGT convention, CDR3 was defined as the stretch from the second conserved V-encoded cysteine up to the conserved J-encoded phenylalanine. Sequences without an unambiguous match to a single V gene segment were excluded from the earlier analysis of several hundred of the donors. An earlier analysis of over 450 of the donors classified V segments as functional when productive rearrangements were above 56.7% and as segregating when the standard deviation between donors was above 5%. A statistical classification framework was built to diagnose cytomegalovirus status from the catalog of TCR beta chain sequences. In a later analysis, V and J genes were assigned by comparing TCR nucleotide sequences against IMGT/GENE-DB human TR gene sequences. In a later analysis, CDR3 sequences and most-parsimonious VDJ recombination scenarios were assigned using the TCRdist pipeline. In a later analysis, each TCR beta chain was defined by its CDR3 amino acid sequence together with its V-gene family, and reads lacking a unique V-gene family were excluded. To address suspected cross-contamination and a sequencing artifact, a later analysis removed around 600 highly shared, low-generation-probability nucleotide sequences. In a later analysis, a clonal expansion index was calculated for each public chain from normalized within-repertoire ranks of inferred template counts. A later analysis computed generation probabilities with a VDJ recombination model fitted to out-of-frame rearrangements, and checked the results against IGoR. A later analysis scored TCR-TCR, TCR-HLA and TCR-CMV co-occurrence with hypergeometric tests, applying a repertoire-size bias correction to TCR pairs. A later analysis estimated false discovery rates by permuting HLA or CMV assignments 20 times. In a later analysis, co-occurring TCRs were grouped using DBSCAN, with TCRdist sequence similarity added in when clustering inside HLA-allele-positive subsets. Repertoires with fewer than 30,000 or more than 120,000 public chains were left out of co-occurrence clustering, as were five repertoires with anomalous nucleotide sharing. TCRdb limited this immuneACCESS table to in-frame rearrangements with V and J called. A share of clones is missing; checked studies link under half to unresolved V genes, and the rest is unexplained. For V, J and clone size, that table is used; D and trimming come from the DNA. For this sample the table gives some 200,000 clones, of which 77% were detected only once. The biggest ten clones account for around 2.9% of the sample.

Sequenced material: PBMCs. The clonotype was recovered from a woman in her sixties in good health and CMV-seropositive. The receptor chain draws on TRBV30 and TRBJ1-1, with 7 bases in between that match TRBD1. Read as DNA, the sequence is TGTGCCTGGAGTGCGACAGGGAGGACCACTGAAGCTTTCTTT. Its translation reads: CAWSATGRTTEAFF.